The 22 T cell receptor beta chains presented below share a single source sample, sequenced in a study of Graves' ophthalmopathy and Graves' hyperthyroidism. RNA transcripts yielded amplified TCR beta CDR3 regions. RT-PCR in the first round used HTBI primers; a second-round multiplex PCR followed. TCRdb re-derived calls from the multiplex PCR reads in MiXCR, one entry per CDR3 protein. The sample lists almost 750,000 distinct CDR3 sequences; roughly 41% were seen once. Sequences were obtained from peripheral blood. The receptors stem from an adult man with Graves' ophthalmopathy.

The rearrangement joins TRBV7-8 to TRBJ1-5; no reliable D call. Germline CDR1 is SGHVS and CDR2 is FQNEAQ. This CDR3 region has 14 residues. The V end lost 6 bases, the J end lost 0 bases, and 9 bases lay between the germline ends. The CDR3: CASRPMDSNQPQHF. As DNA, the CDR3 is TGTGCCAGCAGGCCTATGGATAGCAATCAGCCCCAGCATTTT. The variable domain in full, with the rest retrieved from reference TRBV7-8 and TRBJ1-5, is GAGVSQSPRYKVAKRGQDVALRCDPISGHVSLFWYQQALGQGPEFLTYFQNEAQLDKSGLPSDRFFAERPEGSVSTLKIQRTQQEDSAVYLCASRPMDSNQPQHFGDGTRLSIL.

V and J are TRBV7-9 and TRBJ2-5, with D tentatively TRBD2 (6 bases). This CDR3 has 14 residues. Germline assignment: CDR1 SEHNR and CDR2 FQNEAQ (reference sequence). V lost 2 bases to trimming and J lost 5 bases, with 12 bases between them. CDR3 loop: CASSLRPGVETQYF. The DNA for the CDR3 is TGTGCCAGCAGCTTACGTCCGGGAGTGGAGACCCAGTACTTC. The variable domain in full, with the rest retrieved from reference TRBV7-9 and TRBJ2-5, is DTGVSQNPRHKITKRGQNVTFRCDPISEHNRLYWYRQTLGQGPEFLTYFQNEAQLEKSRLLSDRFSAERPKGSFSTLEIQRTEQGDSAMYLCASSLRPGVETQYFGPGTRLLVL.

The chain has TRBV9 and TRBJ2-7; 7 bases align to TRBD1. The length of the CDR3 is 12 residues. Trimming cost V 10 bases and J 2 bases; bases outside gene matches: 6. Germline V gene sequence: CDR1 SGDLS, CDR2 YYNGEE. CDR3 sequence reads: CADDRDPYEQYF. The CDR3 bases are TGTGCCGACGACAGGGACCCCTACGAGCAGTACTTC.

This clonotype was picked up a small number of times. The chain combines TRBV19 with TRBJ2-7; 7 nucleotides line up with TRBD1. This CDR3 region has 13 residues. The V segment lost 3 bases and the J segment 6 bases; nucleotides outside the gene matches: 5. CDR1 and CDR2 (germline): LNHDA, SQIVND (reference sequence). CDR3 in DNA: TGTGCCAGTAGTATGACAGGGACGGGCGAGCAGTACTTC. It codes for CASSMTGTGEQYF.

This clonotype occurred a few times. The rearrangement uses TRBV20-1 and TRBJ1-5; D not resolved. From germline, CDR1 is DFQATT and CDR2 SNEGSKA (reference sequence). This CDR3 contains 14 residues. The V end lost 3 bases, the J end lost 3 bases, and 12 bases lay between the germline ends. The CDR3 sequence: CSARPPGVNQPQHF. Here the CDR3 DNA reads TGCAGTGCTAGGCCGCCAGGAGTCAATCAGCCCCAGCATTTT.

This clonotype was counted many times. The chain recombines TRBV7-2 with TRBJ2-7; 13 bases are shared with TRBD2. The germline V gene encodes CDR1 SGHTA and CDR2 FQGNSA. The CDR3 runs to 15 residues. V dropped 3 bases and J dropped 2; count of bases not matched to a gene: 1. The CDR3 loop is CASSFGTSGAYEQYF. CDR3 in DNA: TGTGCCAGCAGCTTTGGGACTAGCGGGGCCTACGAGCAGTACTTC.

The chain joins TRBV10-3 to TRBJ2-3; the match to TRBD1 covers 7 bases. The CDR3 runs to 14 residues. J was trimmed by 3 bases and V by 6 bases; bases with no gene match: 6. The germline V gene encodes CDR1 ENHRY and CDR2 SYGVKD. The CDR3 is CAISGDRGTDTQYF. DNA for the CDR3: TGTGCCATCAGCGGGGACAGAGGTACAGATACGCAGTATTTT.

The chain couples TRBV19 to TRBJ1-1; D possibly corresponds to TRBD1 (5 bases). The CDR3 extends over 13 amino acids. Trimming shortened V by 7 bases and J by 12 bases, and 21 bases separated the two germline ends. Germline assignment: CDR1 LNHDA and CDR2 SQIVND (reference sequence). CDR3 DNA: TGTGCCAGTACCCGACAGACGAGGGAGAGGACTTTCTTT. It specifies CASTRQTRERTFF.

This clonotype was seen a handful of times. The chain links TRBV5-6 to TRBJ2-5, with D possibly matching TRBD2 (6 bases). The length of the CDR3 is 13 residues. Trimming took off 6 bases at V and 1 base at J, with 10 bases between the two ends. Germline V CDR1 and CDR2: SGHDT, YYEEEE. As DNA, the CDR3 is TGTGCCAGCATATGGAGGGGCCAAGAGACCCAGTACTTC. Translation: CASIWRGQETQYF.

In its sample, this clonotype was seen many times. CDR3 coding DNA: TGTGCCACCAGCACGGAGGGGACAGGAAATGAAAAACTGTTTTTT. It translates to CATSTEGTGNEKLFF. This chain uses TRBV15 with TRBJ1-4; 8 bases line up with TRBD1. With 4 bases clipped from V and 5 bases from J, the junction kept 6 bases outside the gene matches. The CDR3 length is 15 residues. Germline-derived CDR1 and CDR2 are LNHNV and YYDKDF (reference sequence).

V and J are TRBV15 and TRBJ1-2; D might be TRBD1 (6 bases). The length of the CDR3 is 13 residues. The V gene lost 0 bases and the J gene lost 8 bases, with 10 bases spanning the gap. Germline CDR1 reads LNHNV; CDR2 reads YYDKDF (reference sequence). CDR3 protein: CATSRETGGGYTF. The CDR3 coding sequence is TGTGCCACCAGCAGAGAGACAGGCGGCGGCTACACCTTC.

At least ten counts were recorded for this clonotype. The CDR3 DNA reads TGCGCCAGCAGTGACCCCGGGGGTTCGCCTTACGAGCAGTACTTC. Amino acid sequence: CASSDPGGSPYEQYF. The rearrangement links TRBV10-1 to TRBJ2-7; a weak D match, TRBD2 (6 bases). Germline V gives CDR1 WNHNN, CDR2 SYGVQD (reference sequence). Between the trimmed V and J ends, which lost 3 bases and 4 bases, there was a span of 16 bases. CDR3 size: 15 residues.

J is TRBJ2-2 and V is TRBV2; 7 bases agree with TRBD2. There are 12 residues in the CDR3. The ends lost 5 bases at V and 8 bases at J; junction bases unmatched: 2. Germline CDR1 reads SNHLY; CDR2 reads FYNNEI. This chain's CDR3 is CASSKLAGELFF. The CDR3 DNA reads TGTGCCAGCAGTAAACTAGCGGGGGAGCTGTTTTTT. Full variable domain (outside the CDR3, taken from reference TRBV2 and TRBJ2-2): EPEVTQTPSHQVTQMGQEVILRCVPISNHLYFYWYRQILGQKVEFLVSFYNNEISEKSEIFDDQFSVERPDGSNFTLKIRSTKLEDSAMYFCASSKLAGELFFGEGSRLTVL.

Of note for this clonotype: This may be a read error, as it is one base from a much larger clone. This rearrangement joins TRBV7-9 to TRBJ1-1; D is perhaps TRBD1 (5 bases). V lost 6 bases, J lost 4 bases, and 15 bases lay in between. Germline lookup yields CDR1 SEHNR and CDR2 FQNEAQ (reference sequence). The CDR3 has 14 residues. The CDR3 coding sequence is TGTGCCAGCAGAAGGACAAGGGGAGGCACTGAAGCTTTCTTT. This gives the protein CASRRTRGGTEAFF. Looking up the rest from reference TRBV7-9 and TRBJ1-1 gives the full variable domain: DTGVSQNPRHKITKRGQNVTFRCDPISEHNRLYWYRQTLGQGPEFLTYFQNEAQLEKSRLLSDRFSAERPKGSFSTLEIQRTEQGDSAMYLCASRRTRGGTEAFFGQGTRLTVV.

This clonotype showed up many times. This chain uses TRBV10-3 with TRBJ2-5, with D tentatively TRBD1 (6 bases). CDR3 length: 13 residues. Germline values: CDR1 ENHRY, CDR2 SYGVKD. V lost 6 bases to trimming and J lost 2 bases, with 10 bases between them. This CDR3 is CAIRRQEQETQYF. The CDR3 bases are TGTGCCATCAGACGACAGGAGCAAGAGACCCAGTACTTC.

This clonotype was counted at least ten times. The CDR3 region is CASSERRNYTF. DNA of the CDR3: TGTGCCAGCAGCGAGAGACGTAACTACACCTTC. The rearrangement joins TRBV28 to TRBJ1-2; the D is unclear. The V gene's germline CDR1 is MDHEN and CDR2 SYDVKM. The CDR3 runs to 11 residues. Between the trimmed V and J ends, which lost 6 bases and 10 bases, there was a span of 12 bases.

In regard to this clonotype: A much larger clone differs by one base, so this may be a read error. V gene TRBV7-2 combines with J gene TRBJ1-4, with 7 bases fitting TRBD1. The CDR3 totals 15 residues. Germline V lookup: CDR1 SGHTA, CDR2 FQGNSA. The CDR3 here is CASSLEPGQTEQLFF. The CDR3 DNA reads TGTGCCAGCAGCTTAGAGCCGGGACAGACTGAACAACTGTTTTTT.

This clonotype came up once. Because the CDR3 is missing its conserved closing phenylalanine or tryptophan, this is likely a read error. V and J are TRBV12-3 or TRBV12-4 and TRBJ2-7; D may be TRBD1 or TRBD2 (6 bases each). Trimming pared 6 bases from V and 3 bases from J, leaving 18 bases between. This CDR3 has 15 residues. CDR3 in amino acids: CASSPWGAKNYEQYL. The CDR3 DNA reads TGTGCCAGCAGCCCCTGGGGGGCCAAGAACTACGAGCAGTACCTC.

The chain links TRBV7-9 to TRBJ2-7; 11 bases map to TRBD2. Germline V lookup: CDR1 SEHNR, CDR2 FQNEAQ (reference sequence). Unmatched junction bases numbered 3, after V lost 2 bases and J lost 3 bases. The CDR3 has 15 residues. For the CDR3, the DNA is TGTGCCAGCAGCTTATCCGGGACTAGCGGCTACGAGCAGTACTTC. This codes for CASSLSGTSGYEQYF.

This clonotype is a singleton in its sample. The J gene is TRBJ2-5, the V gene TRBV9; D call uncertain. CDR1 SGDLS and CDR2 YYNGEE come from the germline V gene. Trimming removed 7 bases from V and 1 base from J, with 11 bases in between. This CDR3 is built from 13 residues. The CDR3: CASSLQPQETQYF. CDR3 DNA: TGTGCCAGCTCACTCCAGCCCCAAGAGACCCAGTACTTC.

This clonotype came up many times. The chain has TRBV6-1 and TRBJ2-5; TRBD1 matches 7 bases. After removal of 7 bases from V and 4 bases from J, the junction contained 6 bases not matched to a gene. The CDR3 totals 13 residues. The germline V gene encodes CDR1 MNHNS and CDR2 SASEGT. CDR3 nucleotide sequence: TGTGCCAGCATCCGGACAGGAGTAGAGACCCAGTACTTC. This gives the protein CASIRTGVETQYF.

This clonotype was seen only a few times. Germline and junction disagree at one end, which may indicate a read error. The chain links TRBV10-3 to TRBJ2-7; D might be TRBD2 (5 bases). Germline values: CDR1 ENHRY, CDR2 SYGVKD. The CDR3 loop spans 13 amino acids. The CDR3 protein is CASSYRRLDEQYF. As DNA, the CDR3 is TGTGCCAGCAGTTATCGGAGGTTGGACGAGCAGTACTTC.